A selection of T cell receptor beta chains follows, all from one sample in a study of cytomegalovirus exposure and HLA in healthy donors. Assay: immunoSEQ multiplex PCR; the TCRdb copy retains only in-frame clones and omits some. The data contain about 160,000 clones, 75% to 85% of them singletons. The sequencing input was PBMCs. These TCRs come from a woman between 45 and 65 years old in good health and CMV-seronegative. Each CDR3 is given with its conserved first and last residue. A D gene is named only where the DNA matches it firmly. A row's size may be missing; if present it is once, few, many or a size class.

clone size,V gene,J gene,D gene,CDR3 DNA,CDR3 protein
.,TRBV29-1,TRBJ1-3,.,TGCAGCGTTGTGTCAGGAAACACCATATATTTT,CSVVSGNTIYF
.,TRBV5-1,TRBJ1-3,TRBD1,TGCGCCAGCAGCTTACCCATCCGGGACAGGGGGCGCCACACCATATATTTT,CASSLPIRDRGRHTIYF
.,TRBV28,TRBJ1-1,TRBD1,TGTGCCAGCAGTTTCTCCTGGGGACAGACTGTTAACACTGAAGCTTTCTTT,CASSFSWGQTVNTEAFF
.,TRBV7-8,TRBJ1-1,.,TGTGCCAGCAGCTCCAGTTCGGGGGGCACTGAAGCTTTCTTT,CASSSSSGGTEAFF
.,TRBV18,TRBJ1-1,.,TGTGCCAGCTCAACGTTTACTGCGACAGAGAACACTGAAGCTTTCTTT,CASSTFTATENTEAFF
.,TRBV7-2,TRBJ2-1,TRBD1,TGTGCCAGCAGCTTAAGGGGGCTCGGGATAAGCTCCTACAATGAGCAGTTCTTC,CASSLRGLGISSYNEQFF
.,TRBV30,TRBJ2-7,TRBD1,TGTGCCTGGAGAAACCCGGGACAGGGCATAGGGCACGAGCAGTACTTC,CAWRNPGQGIGHEQYF
.,TRBV30,TRBJ2-1,.,TGTGCCTGGGTGGCCAATGAGCAGTTCTTC,CAWVANEQFF
.,TRBV7-7,TRBJ2-1,.,TGTGCCAGCAGCTTTTCGGAGTACAATGAGCAGTTCTTC,CASSFSEYNEQFF
.,TRBV6-7,TRBJ2-6,.,TGTGCCAGCAGCCCCCTATGGGAGGGAAGGGGGGACTCTGGGGCCAACGTCCTGACTTTC,CASSPLWEGRGDSGANVLTF
.,TRBV5-6,TRBJ2-3,.,TGTGCCAGCAGCTTGGCAGCGCCCGCAGATACGCAGTATTTT,CASSLAAPADTQYF
once,TRBV7-9,TRBJ2-6,TRBD1,TGTTCCAGCAGCCAAACAGGGGTCGGGGCCAACGTCCTGACTTTC,CSSSQTGVGANVLTF
.,TRBV9,TRBJ2-2,TRBD2,TGTGCCAGCAGCGCCGGGGGGGCGGGGACCGGGGAGCTGTTTTTT,CASSAGGAGTGELFF
.,TRBV5-1,TRBJ2-1,TRBD1,TGCGCCAGCAGCTTGGAGGACAGGGCAAACTACAATGAGCAGTTCTTC,CASSLEDRANYNEQFF
few,TRBV4-1,TRBJ1-1,TRBD1,TGCGCCAGCAGCCACTTCGGACAGGGTGGATCTGAAGCTTTCTTT,CASSHFGQGGSEAFF
few,TRBV6-5,TRBJ2-5,TRBD1,TGTGCCAGCAAATTGTCAGGGGGCACTAGGGCCCAGTACTTC,CASKLSGGTRAQYF
.,TRBV9,TRBJ1-2,.,TGTGCCAGCAGCGTAGGAGACAGACCCTATGGCTACACCTTC,CASSVGDRPYGYTF
.,TRBV5-1,TRBJ1-1,.,TGCGCCAGCAGCTCCCCTCGGGGGGGGACTGAAGCTTTCTTT,CASSSPRGGTEAFF
.,TRBV6-6,TRBJ2-2,TRBD2,TGTGCCAGCAGTTACTCGACTAGCGGGGGGGGCGGGGAGCTGTTTTTT,CASSYSTSGGGGELFF
.,TRBV29-1,TRBJ1-1,.,TGCAGCGGCAGTAGGGGGAACACTGAAGCTTTCTTT,CSGSRGNTEAFF
.,TRBV7-3,TRBJ1-2,.,TGTGCCAGCAGCTTAACGGGACAATATGGCTACACCTTC,CASSLTGQYGYTF
.,TRBV18,TRBJ1-1,.,TGTGCCAGCTCACCGGGCCGTAACACTGAAGCTTTCTTT,CASSPGRNTEAFF
once,TRBV18,TRBJ2-7,TRBD2,TGTGCCAGCTCACCATCGGGGGGTACTAGCGGGAGATCCTACGAGCAGTACTTC,CASSPSGGTSGRSYEQYF
.,TRBV5-6,TRBJ2-1,.,TGTGCCAGCAAAAAGATGAGCTCCTACAATGAGCAGTTCTTC,CASKKMSSYNEQFF
.,TRBV9,TRBJ1-2,.,TGTGCCAGCAGCGGTCCAGTCTCTAACTATGGCTACACCTTC,CASSGPVSNYGYTF
.,TRBV7-2,TRBJ2-7,TRBD2,TGTGCCAGCAGCGCTAGCGGGGACTACGAGCAGTACTTC,CASSASGDYEQYF
.,TRBV18,TRBJ1-1,.,TGTGCCAGCTCTGAAGGGGGTCCGGGAACGAACACTGAAGCTTTCTTT,CASSEGGPGTNTEAFF
.,TRBV6-5,TRBJ1-4,.,TGTGCCAGCAGGAGAGTTAATGAAAAACTGTTTTTT,CASRRVNEKLFF
few,TRBV19,TRBJ1-5,.,TGTGCCAGTAGTATGGCGGGTGGAGGCAATCAGCCCCAGCATTTT,CASSMAGGGNQPQHF
.,TRBV7-2,TRBJ1-2,.,TGTGCCAGCAGCCCAGGGGCTTCTAACTATGGCTACACCTTC,CASSPGASNYGYTF
.,TRBV6-5,TRBJ1-1,.,TGTGCCAGCAGTTCTGGACAAATACATTTGAACACTGAAGCTTTCTTT,CASSSGQIHLNTEAFF
few,TRBV19,TRBJ1-1,TRBD1,TGTGCCAGTAGTATGTGGGGACAGGGGGCTTACACTGAAGCTTTCTTT,CASSMWGQGAYTEAFF
.,TRBV6-1,TRBJ2-7,TRBD1,TGTGCCAGCAGTATGGCAGGGGGTTCCTACGAGCAGTACTTC,CASSMAGGSYEQYF
few,TRBV18,TRBJ2-2,.,TGTGCCAGCTCCCACGACACCCAGCCCACCGGGGAGCTGTTTTTT,CASSHDTQPTGELFF
once,TRBV30,TRBJ2-2,.,TGTGCCTGGAGTGCGGACACCGGGGAGCTGTTTTTT,CAWSADTGELFF
.,TRBV13,TRBJ2-7,TRBD1,TGTGCCAGCAGCACTCTCGGGACAGGGACCTACGAGCAGTACTTC,CASSTLGTGTYEQYF
.,TRBV5-6,TRBJ1-1,.,TGTGCCAGCAGCCAGAAGGACAGATTGAACACTGAAGCTTTCTTT,CASSQKDRLNTEAFF
once,TRBV4-3,TRBJ1-1,.,TGCGCCAGCAGCCGAACGGCGACAGGGAACACTGAAGCTTTCTTT,CASSRTATGNTEAFF
.,TRBV7-8,TRBJ2-1,.,TGTGCCAGCAGCCCCCGGGCGGGACTTGACCGAATTCACAATGAGCAGTTCTTC,CASSPRAGLDRIHNEQFF
.,TRBV13,TRBJ1-1,.,TGTGCCAGTTCCAGGTTCACGAACACTGAAGCTTTCTTT,CASSRFTNTEAFF
.,TRBV29-1,TRBJ2-1,TRBD2,TGCAGCGTTGTTACCGGGACTAGCGGGGGGCAGTTCTTC,CSVVTGTSGGQFF
.,TRBV5-6,TRBJ2-7,TRBD2,TGTGCCAGCAGTCCCGGGAGGGCCTACGAGCAGTACTTC,CASSPGRAYEQYF
few,TRBV18,TRBJ2-7,TRBD1,TGTGCCAGCTCACCTGGACAGGGGAACGAGCAGTACTTC,CASSPGQGNEQYF
.,TRBV6-5,TRBJ1-1,TRBD1,TGTGCCAGCAGCAGGGGGTACGGGGGTGAAGCTTTCTTT,CASSRGYGGEAFF
.,TRBV30,TRBJ1-6,.,TGTGCCTGGAGTGTACGGGAAGGGCGCCTCCACTTT,CAWSVREGRLHF
.,TRBV28,TRBJ1-6,TRBD1,TGTGCCAGCATCCGGACAGGGGGTAATTCACCCCTCCACTTT,CASIRTGGNSPLHF
.,TRBV19,TRBJ2-3,.,TGTGCCAGTAGTATAGAACAGGGGGGGACAGATACGCAGTATTTT,CASSIEQGGTDTQYF
.,TRBV6-6,TRBJ1-1,.,TGTGCCAGTAACACAGGTGTCACTGAAGCTTTCTTT,CASNTGVTEAFF
.,TRBV9,TRBJ2-5,TRBD1,TGTGCCAGCAGCGTAGGGGGGACAGGTAACCAAGAGACCCAGTACTTC,CASSVGGTGNQETQYF